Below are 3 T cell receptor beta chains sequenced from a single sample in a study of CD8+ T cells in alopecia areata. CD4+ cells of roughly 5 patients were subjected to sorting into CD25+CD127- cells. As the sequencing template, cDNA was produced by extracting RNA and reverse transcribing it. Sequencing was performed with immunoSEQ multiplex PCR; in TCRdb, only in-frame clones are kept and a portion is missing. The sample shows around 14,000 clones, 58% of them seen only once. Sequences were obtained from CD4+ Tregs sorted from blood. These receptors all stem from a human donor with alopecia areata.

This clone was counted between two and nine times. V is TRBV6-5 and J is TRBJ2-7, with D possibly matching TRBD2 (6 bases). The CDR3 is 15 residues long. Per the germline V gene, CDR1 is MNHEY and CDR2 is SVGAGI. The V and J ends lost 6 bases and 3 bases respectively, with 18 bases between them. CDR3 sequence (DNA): TGTGCCAGCAGAAACTCCGCGGGACGGAACTACGAGCAGTACTTC. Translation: CASRNSAGRNYEQYF.

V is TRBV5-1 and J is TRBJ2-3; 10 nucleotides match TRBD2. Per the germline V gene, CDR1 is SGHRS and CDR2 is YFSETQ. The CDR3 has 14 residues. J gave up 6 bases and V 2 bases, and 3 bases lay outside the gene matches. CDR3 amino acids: CASSLSGREDTQYF. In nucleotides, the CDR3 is TGCGCCAGCAGCTTAAGCGGGAGGGAGGATACGCAGTATTTT. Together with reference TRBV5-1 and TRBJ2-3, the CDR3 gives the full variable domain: KAGVTQTPRYLIKTRGQQVTLSCSPISGHRSVSWYQQTPGQGLQFLFEYFSETQRNKGNFPGRFSGRQFSNSRSEMNVSTLELGDSALYLCASSLSGREDTQYFGPGTRLTVL.

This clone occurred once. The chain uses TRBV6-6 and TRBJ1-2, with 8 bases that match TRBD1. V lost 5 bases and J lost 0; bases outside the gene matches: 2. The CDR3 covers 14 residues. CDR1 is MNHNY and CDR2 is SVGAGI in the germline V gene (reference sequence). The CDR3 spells CASSRQGTNYGYTF. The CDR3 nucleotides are TGTGCCAGCAGTAGACAGGGGACTAACTATGGCTACACCTTC.